This is a list of T cell receptor beta chains from one sample in a study of CXCR3-negative and CXCR3-positive naive CD8 T cells. No DNA is given; TCRdb re-called the 5' RACE reads and lists each CDR3 protein once. The sample spans 6,500 to 7,000 distinct CDR3 sequences; the ten largest clones claim 0.95% to 1.5%. Sequencing was done on a sample of naive CXCR3+ CD8+ T cells from blood. Every receptor here comes from a human donor in good health. Some clones in this sample may be carry-over from other donors' samples. Both conserved end residues are part of each CDR3. Clone size is stated in some rows and not others, as once, few, many or a class when expanded.

V,size,J,CDR3
TRBV3-1,NA,TRBJ2-3,CASSQVQRSTDTQYF
TRBV13,NA,TRBJ2-7,CASSSGDREPYEQYF
TRBV7-7,NA,TRBJ2-7,CASSLGPLMRALSSYEQYF
TRBV29-1,NA,TRBJ1-3,CSVWRVDGNTIYF
TRBV29-1,NA,TRBJ1-1,CSVPGQMNTEASF
TRBV5-6,NA,TRBJ1-5,CASSFSREGNQPQHF
TRBV29-1,medium-sized,TRBJ2-7,CSVALLAGEDEQYF
TRBV29-1,NA,TRBJ2-7,CSVGGLSAYEQYF
TRBV27,NA,TRBJ1-2,CASRTGGNYGYTF
TRBV29-1,NA,TRBJ2-6,CSVVPGGSGANVLTF
TRBV5-1,medium-sized,TRBJ2-1,CASSLRDRVYNEQFF
TRBV29-1,NA,TRBJ2-7,CSARTGDTYEQYF
TRBV7-8,medium-sized,TRBJ2-7,CASSLGGILYEQYF
TRBV12-5,medium-sized,TRBJ1-1,CASGGGQGVRNTEAFF
TRBV29-1,medium-sized,TRBJ2-3,CSVVRGTSTDTQYF
TRBV15,medium-sized,TRBJ2-3,CATRRQGSTDTQYF
TRBV2,medium-sized,TRBJ2-6,CASKAGSSGANVLTF
TRBV20-1,NA,TRBJ2-4,CSARIISKNIQYF
TRBV20-1,NA,TRBJ2-1,CSALGLAGGINEQFF
TRBV5-1,NA,TRBJ2-2,CASSLSSVASVGELFF
TRBV4-3,NA,TRBJ2-7,CASSQDRWTSGSTHEQYF
TRBV20-1,NA,TRBJ2-1,CENMGPSGGCEQFF